This TCR beta chain was captured in a study of blood T cell repertoires in COVID-19. This clone occurred once. V lost 3 bases, J lost 4 bases, and 4 bases stayed unmatched. The CDR3 consists of 14 residues. CDR1 is SGHAT, CDR2 FQNNGV, per germline. Sequencing was performed with immunoSEQ multiplex PCR; in TCRdb, only in-frame clones are kept and a portion is missing. This table holds tens of thousands of clones, roughly 80% found once. The gene calls are TRBV11-2 and TRBJ2-7, with 9 nucleotides matching TRBD1. The receptor was isolated from a human donor in a cohort sampled during active or convalescent COVID-19. Sequenced material: peripheral blood. The CDR3 protein is CASSFGTGSYEQYF. CDR3 sequence (DNA): TGTGCCAGCAGCTTTGGGACAGGGTCATACGAGCAGTACTTC.